This T cell receptor (beta chain) was documented in a study of blood T cell repertoires in COVID-19. Sequencing used immunoSEQ multiplex PCR; TCRdb keeps in-frame clones, though not all of them. This table holds 35,000 to 40,000 clones, around 80% found once. The junction had 3 bases not matched to a gene; V was cut back by 5 bases and J by 2 bases. The CDR3 consists of 14 residues. Germline lookup yields CDR1 MNHEY and CDR2 SVGAGI. This TCR derives from an older man with active or convalescent COVID-19. This chain joins TRBV6-5 and TRBJ1-3, with TRBD1 identical over 7 bases. Source material: peripheral blood. CDR3 loop: CASSRTGAGNTIYF. The CDR3 DNA is TGTGCCAGCAGTAGAACAGGGGCTGGAAACACCATATATTTT.